The sequence of this T cell receptor beta chain was determined in a study of beta chain features in type 1 diabetes. Points from the study as a whole: Naive, central memory and Treg TCRB repertoires appeared more alike in patients than in healthy donors.

Every bit of the isolated RNA underwent reverse transcription, so sequencing read expressed TCRB transcripts. TCRdb keeps only in-frame clones here, not all; method: immunoSEQ multiplex PCR. The sample has nearly 250,000 clones; around 65% are singletons. As concerns this clone: No antigen is known for it.

The sample taken for sequencing was naive CD4+ T cells from blood. The clonotype originates from a young man in good health.

CDR3 amino acids: CASSLTSGIGTGELFF. The CDR3 DNA sequence: TGTGCCAGCAGTCTCACTAGCGGGATAGGTACCGGGGAGCTGTTTTTT. The chain employs TRBV7-2 and TRBJ2-2; 10 bases are shared with TRBD2. CDR3 length: 16 residues. J was trimmed by 5 bases and V by 6 bases; bases with no gene match: 9. Per germline, CDR1 SGHTA and CDR2 FQGNSA.